This T cell receptor beta chain is drawn from a study of blood T cell repertoires in COVID-19. Study-level background: Acute and convalescent COVID-19 specimens originated in the United States, Italy and Spain. PBMCs, B-cell-depleted T cells, or T cells provided the cDNA or gDNA that made up the material.

From germline, CDR1 is SGDLS and CDR2 YYNGEE. CDR3 length: 13 residues. Between the trimmed V and J ends, which lost 4 bases and 3 bases, there was a span of 11 bases. This clone was found once. This table comes from immunoSEQ multiplex PCR, and its TCRdb copy is limited to in-frame clones, with some not included. The sample consists of roughly 160,000 clones, roughly 80% of them appearing once. Sequenced: peripheral blood. The origin of this receptor is a woman of 80 years or more with acute or convalescent COVID-19. This sequence joins TRBV9 and TRBJ2-7; maybe TRBD1 (6 bases). The CDR3 nucleotides read TGTGCCAGCAGCATCGGGACAAGCTACGAGCAGTACTTC. Translating it yields CASSIGTSYEQYF. Full variable domain (rest looked up from reference TRBV9 and TRBJ2-7): DSGVTQTPKHLITATGQRVTLRCSPRSGDLSVYWYQQSLDQGLQFLIQYYNGEERAKGNILERFSAQQFPDLHSELNLSSLELGDSALYFCASSIGTSYEQYFGPGTRLTVT.